The TCR beta chain under discussion was sequenced for a study of shared clonotypes between healthy human individuals. The CDR3 extends over 15 amino acids. Germline values: CDR1 SGDLS, CDR2 YYNGEE. Germline trimming cut 0 bases from V and 4 bases from J; bases unmatched to any gene: 4. Original processing notes: Filtering was not the same, since immunoSEQ gave junction-only sequences without quality scores. The protocol was immunoSEQ multiplex PCR, while the TCRdb copy is restricted to in-frame clones and leaves out a portion. That table supplies the V and J calls and clone size; D and trimming were determined from the DNA. The profile shows approximately 2.5 million clones, approximately 94% of them singletons.

Sample: naive CD4+ T cells sorted from blood. Subset indicated: CD45RA+ positively selected. The receptor was isolated from a man between 18 and 29 years old in good health. The chain couples TRBV9 to TRBJ2-7, with TRBD1 matching 10 bases. In DNA form, the CDR3 reads TGTGCCAGCAGCGTAGGGGGACAGGGGCTTTACGAGCAGTACTTC. Residues: CASSVGGQGLYEQYF. Full variable domain (remainder filled in from reference TRBV9 and TRBJ2-7): DSGVTQTPKHLITATGQRVTLRCSPRSGDLSVYWYQQSLDQGLQFLIQYYNGEERAKGNILERFSAQQFPDLHSELNLSSLELGDSALYFCASSVGGQGLYEQYFGPGTRLTVT.